The 9 T cell receptor beta chains reported below all come from one sample, sequenced in a study of blood T cell repertoires in COVID-19. Data came from immunoSEQ multiplex PCR; TCRdb stores just in-frame clones and leaves some out. The data hold approximately 88,000 clones, with 80% to 95% observed a single time. Input material: peripheral blood. The source is a woman aged 45-59 years in a cohort sampled during active COVID-19.

The sample holds one count of this clone. The rearrangement joins TRBV19 to TRBJ2-1; TRBD1 agrees at 7 bases. The CDR3 spans 13 residues. The ends lost 4 bases at V and 9 bases at J; junction bases unmatched: 6. Per the germline V gene, CDR1 is LNHDA and CDR2 is SQIVND (reference sequence). The CDR3 sequence is CASSSQGVGEQFF. The CDR3 DNA reads TGTGCCAGTAGTAGCCAGGGGGTAGGTGAGCAGTTCTTC.

The gene calls are TRBV9 and TRBJ2-3; 9 positions agree with TRBD1. Germline-derived CDR1 and CDR2 are SGDLS and YYNGEE. Losses at the gene ends were 2 bases for V and 4 bases for J; bases not matched to a gene: 11. The CDR3 runs 17 residues. CDR3 amino acids: CASSVTPGQGGADTQYF. As DNA, the CDR3 is TGTGCCAGCAGCGTTACCCCGGGACAGGGAGGTGCAGATACGCAGTATTTT. The variable domain in full, with the rest retrieved from reference TRBV9 and TRBJ2-3, is DSGVTQTPKHLITATGQRVTLRCSPRSGDLSVYWYQQSLDQGLQFLIQYYNGEERAKGNILERFSAQQFPDLHSELNLSSLELGDSALYFCASSVTPGQGGADTQYFGPGTRLTVL.

This clone came up once. The chain employs TRBV11-3 and TRBJ2-1, with 13 bases matching TRBD2. CDR1 and CDR2 from the germline V gene are SGHNT and YENEEA. The CDR3 sequence is 17 residues long. V gave up 6 bases and J gave up 13 bases; unmatched junction bases: 18. This CDR3 reads CASRTKGLAGTRQGQFF. DNA for the CDR3: TGTGCCAGCAGGACAAAGGGACTAGCGGGAACCCGGCAAGGACAGTTCTTC.

V is TRBV7-8 and J is TRBJ2-7; D perhaps matches TRBD2 (6 bases). V was pared by 4 bases and J by 2 bases, with 12 bases between. CDR3 length: 14 amino acids. CDR1 is SGHVS and CDR2 is FQNEAQ in the germline V gene. The CDR3 region is CASSSGWGAYEQYF. The CDR3 DNA follows: TGTGCCAGCAGCTCCGGTTGGGGGGCCTACGAGCAGTACTTC. The complete variable domain, with remaining parts taken from reference TRBV7-8 and TRBJ2-7, reads GAGVSQSPRYKVAKRGQDVALRCDPISGHVSLFWYQQALGQGPEFLTYFQNEAQLDKSGLPSDRFFAERPEGSVSTLKIQRTQQEDSAVYLCASSSGWGAYEQYFGPGTRLTVT.

The chain joins TRBV11-2 to TRBJ2-5; TRBD2 is a possible D gene (5 bases). Germline V lookup: CDR1 SGHAT, CDR2 FQNNGV. CDR3 length: 13 amino acids. V lost 5 bases, J lost 3 bases, and 10 bases lay in between. The CDR3: CASSAGGEETQYF. CDR3 DNA: TGTGCCAGCAGCGCGGGTGGGGAAGAGACCCAGTACTTC. The full variable domain, with the rest looked up from reference TRBV11-2 and TRBJ2-5, is EAGVAQSPRYKIIEKRQSVAFWCNPISGHATLYWYQQILGQGPKLLIQFQNNGVVDDSQLPKDRFSAERLKGVDSTLKIQPAKLEDSAVYLCASSAGGEETQYFGPGTRLLVL.

CDR3 amino acids: CASRRTSGNTGELFF. Written as DNA, the CDR3 is TGTGCCAGCAGGCGGACTAGTGGAAACACCGGGGAGCTGTTTTTT. The V gene is TRBV6-5, the J gene TRBJ2-2; TRBD2 aligns across 7 bases. This CDR3 has 15 residues. Germline trimming cut 6 bases from V and 2 bases from J; bases unmatched to any gene: 6. CDR1 and CDR2 (germline): MNHEY, SVGAGI.

The chain employs TRBV11-2 and TRBJ2-5; 7 nucleotides agree with TRBD2. The CDR3 has 12 residues. Trimming took 5 bases from V and 5 from J; bases not matched to a gene: 2. Germline CDR1 reads SGHAT; CDR2 reads FQNNGV. The CDR3 bases are TGTGCCAGCAGCGAGGGAGGGGAGACCCAGTACTTC. Encoded protein: CASSEGGETQYF.

The chain joins TRBV28 to TRBJ2-1; TRBD2 aligns across 8 bases. The V gene's germline CDR1 is MDHEN and CDR2 SYDVKM. The ends lost 7 bases at V and 5 bases at J; junction bases unmatched: 25. The CDR3 totals 20 residues. This CDR3 reads CASTPRGFLAGRREDNEQFF. The CDR3 bases are TGTGCCAGCACACCGCGGGGTTTCCTAGCGGGCCGCCGGGAGGACAATGAGCAGTTCTTC.

This clone was recorded only once. The gene calls are TRBV5-4 and TRBJ1-1, with D unclear. CDR1 SGHNT and CDR2 YYREEE come from the germline V gene (reference sequence). Trimming cost V 4 bases and J 3 bases, with 16 bases left between them. CDR3 length: 15 residues. The CDR3 bases are TGTGCCAGCAGCGTTTACCACGACTACTACACTGAAGCTTTCTTT. Its translation: CASSVYHDYYTEAFF.